Listed below are T cell receptor beta chains from one sample, sequenced in a study of CD8+ T cells in alopecia areata. The method was immunoSEQ multiplex PCR; TCRdb's version includes in-frame clones alone and lacks a portion of them. In the table there are some 110,000 clones, 35% to 40% of which are singletons. The sample comprised CD4+ T cells sorted from blood. The receptors stem from a human donor with alopecia areata. Each CDR3 is given with its conserved first and last residue. Each record gives: D gene, J gene, clone size, V gene, CDR3 DNA, CDR3 protein. D genes are given only for firm matches. Size is stated for part of the rows, as once, few or many counts, or as a class when the clone is expanded.

. | TRBJ1-6 | . | TRBV6-5 | TGTGCCAGTGGAGGCGATTATAATTCACCCCTCCACTTT | CASGGDYNSPLHF
. | TRBJ1-2 | . | TRBV5-1 | TGCGCCAGCAGCTATGACAGATTGAATGGCTACACCTTC | CASSYDRLNGYTF
. | TRBJ2-3 | . | TRBV30 | TGTGCCTGGAGCGAGGGGCTGACAGATACGCAGTATTTT | CAWSEGLTDTQYF
. | TRBJ1-1 | few | TRBV5-1 | TGCGCCAGCCGTGCTGGGAACACTGAAGCTTTCTTT | CASRAGNTEAFF
. | TRBJ2-7 | few | TRBV7-3 | TGTGCCAGCAGTCCCGGCAGGGGCCTCTCCTACGAGCAGTACTTC | CASSPGRGLSYEQYF
. | TRBJ1-5 | few | TRBV29-1 | TGCAGCGTAGGAACAGGGAGCAATCAGCCCCAGCATTTT | CSVGTGSNQPQHF
. | TRBJ2-7 | . | TRBV20-1 | TGCAGTGCTAGCGACAGGCGCGAGCAGTACTTC | CSASDRREQYF
. | TRBJ2-5 | . | TRBV7-9 | TGTGCCAGCAGCCGATTAGAGACCCAGTACTTC | CASSRLETQYF
. | TRBJ2-2 | few | TRBV29-1 | TGCAGCGTTTTGTTGGTTAGAGCCGGGGAGCTGTTTTTT | CSVLLVRAGELFF
. | TRBJ2-3 | . | TRBV29-1 | TGCAGCGTTGATCGTCAGACGACAGATACGCAGTATTTT | CSVDRQTTDTQYF
TRBD1 | TRBJ1-6 | . | TRBV9 | TGTGCCAGCAGCCCCCGACAGGGAGCGAATTCACCCCTCCACTTT | CASSPRQGANSPLHF
. | TRBJ1-1 | few | TRBV28 | TGTGCCAGCAACATCATGTTAGACACTGAAGCTTTCTTT | CASNIMLDTEAFF
TRBD1 | TRBJ2-7 | . | TRBV11-2 | TGTGCCAGCAGCCAGGACAGGGTAGTGTACGAGCAGTACTTC | CASSQDRVVYEQYF
. | TRBJ2-2 | few | TRBV30 | TGTGCCTGGAGTGTTTGGGGAAACGGGGAGCTGTTTTTT | CAWSVWGNGELFF
TRBD2 | TRBJ2-3 | . | TRBV29-1 | TGCAGCTCCACCACGGGGGGGGGAAATACGCAGTATTTT | CSSTTGGGNTQYF
. | TRBJ2-2 | . | TRBV9 | TGTGCCAGCAGCGTAGAGCCAAGCAGGGAGCTGTTTTTT | CASSVEPSRELFF
. | TRBJ2-3 | few | TRBV29-1 | TGCAGCGTTGGGGGACCAACAGATACGCAGTATTTT | CSVGGPTDTQYF
TRBD1 | TRBJ2-1 | few | TRBV10-3 | TGTGCCATCAGTGAGCCGGGGACAGGAACCTACAATGAGCAGTTCTTC | CAISEPGTGTYNEQFF
. | TRBJ2-6 | few | TRBV5-4 | TGTGCCAGCAGCCCTGGCGGGTCGCGGGTAGGGGCCAACGTCCTGACTTTC | CASSPGGSRVGANVLTF
. | TRBJ2-4 | . | TRBV6-6 | TGTGCCAGCAGTCCCCGCTTGGACATTCAGTACTTC | CASSPRLDIQYF
TRBD2 | TRBJ2-1 | . | TRBV9 | TGTGCCAGCAGCGTAGTAGCGGGGTTGGGCTACAATGAGCAGTTCTTC | CASSVVAGLGYNEQFF
. | TRBJ2-3 | few | TRBV29-1 | TGCAGCGTTGACTCTCGGGGCACAGATACGCAGTATTTT | CSVDSRGTDTQYF
. | TRBJ2-7 | . | TRBV14 | TGTGCCAGCAGCCAAGATGGGGTGATCGGGCAGTACTTC | CASSQDGVIGQYF
. | TRBJ1-2 | once | TRBV25-1 | TGTGCCAGCAACTCGTTAGGAGCTGGCTACACCTTC | CASNSLGAGYTF
. | TRBJ2-5 | . | TRBV2 | TGTGCCAGCAGGATACAGAGCCAAGAGACCCAGTACTTC | CASRIQSQETQYF
. | TRBJ2-7 | . | TRBV11-2 | TGTGCCAGCAGCTTAAGGGCTAGCTACGAGCAGTACTTC | CASSLRASYEQYF
TRBD1 | TRBJ2-7 | . | TRBV29-1 | TGCAGCGTTGCCTCAGGGACAGGGGGCTACGAGCAGTACTTC | CSVASGTGGYEQYF
TRBD1 | TRBJ2-7 | few | TRBV30 | TGTGCCTGCTCCGACCCGGGACAGGGGGCGCTTTACGAGCAGTACTTC | CACSDPGQGALYEQYF
. | TRBJ1-5 | . | TRBV29-1 | TGCAGCGCCTCACAGGGTGGCAATCAGCCCCAGCATTTT | CSASQGGNQPQHF
. | TRBJ1-4 | . | TRBV29-1 | TGCAGCGTTTCCCTGGCCCCGGGAGCCAGAATTAATGAAAAACTGTTTTTT | CSVSLAPGARINEKLFF
. | TRBJ2-1 | few | TRBV28 | TGTGCCAGCAGTTTACAGATTCCCTACAATGAGCAGTTCTTC | CASSLQIPYNEQFF
. | TRBJ2-2 | few | TRBV7-2 | TGTGCCAGCAGGGAGGACAGTCTCACCGGGGAGCTGTTTTTT | CASREDSLTGELFF
. | TRBJ2-7 | . | TRBV30 | TGTGCCTGGAGTCGGGGACGGAATTACGAGCAGTACTTC | CAWSRGRNYEQYF
. | TRBJ2-7 | . | TRBV7-9 | TGTGCCAGCAGCCCGAGACAGAACCCCTCCTACGAGCAGTACTTC | CASSPRQNPSYEQYF
. | TRBJ2-1 | . | TRBV9 | TGTGCCAGCAGCGTAGGGCCGACTACCCCCAACTATGAGCAGTTCTTC | CASSVGPTTPNYEQFF
. | TRBJ2-5 | . | TRBV5-1 | TGCGCCAGCAGTTTGCCGGGACCGCAAGAGACCCAGTACTTC | CASSLPGPQETQYF
. | TRBJ2-3 | . | TRBV29-1 | TGCAGCGCTAGCAGGGGTGGGGACACAGATACGCAGTATTTT | CSASRGGDTDTQYF
. | TRBJ2-4 | few | TRBV2 | TGTGCCAGCAGCCGTGTTGGGAGTCGGGACATTCAGTACTTC | CASSRVGSRDIQYF
TRBD1 | TRBJ2-5 | few | TRBV18 | TGTGCCAGCTCTCAGGGACAGCCACAAGAGACCCAGTACTTC | CASSQGQPQETQYF
. | TRBJ2-4 | . | TRBV2 | TGTGCCAGCAGTGAATCACTCATTCAGTACTTC | CASSESLIQYF
. | TRBJ1-6 | . | TRBV2 | TGTGCCAGCAGTGTAAGACGATCACCCCTCCACTTT | CASSVRRSPLHF
TRBD2 | TRBJ2-1 | . | TRBV5-6 | TGTGCCAGCAGCTTGCACGCGGTTAGCGGGTTCAATGAGCAGTTCTTC | CASSLHAVSGFNEQFF
. | TRBJ2-1 | . | TRBV7-7 | TGTGCTAGCAGCCCTACTTTGGGTGAGCAGTTCTTC | CASSPTLGEQFF
TRBD2 | TRBJ2-3 | . | TRBV4-3 | TGCGCCAGCAGCTCCCAGACTAGCGGGGCCACAGATACGCAGTATTTT | CASSSQTSGATDTQYF
. | TRBJ1-1 | few | TRBV29-1 | TGCAGCGTTGGGGCAGGGAAGAACACTGAAGCTTTCTTT | CSVGAGKNTEAFF
. | TRBJ2-5 | many | TRBV28 | TGTGCCAGCAGTCCCGGAGGGGGTGGGGAGACCCAGTACTTC | CASSPGGGGETQYF
. | TRBJ2-1 | once | TRBV29-1 | TGCAGCGTTACACGCGGGGAGATGACGGATGAGCAGTTCTTC | CSVTRGEMTDEQFF
. | TRBJ2-7 | few | TRBV28 | TGTGCCAGCAGTACAGGTCCCTACGAGCAGTACTTC | CASSTGPYEQYF